This is a list of T cell receptor beta chains from one sample in a study of blood T cell repertoires in COVID-19. Profiled with immunoSEQ multiplex PCR; TCRdb holds only in-frame clones, not every one. The data contain around 26,000 clones, 85% to 95% of them seen just once; the ten biggest clones take up around 1.9%. Sample: peripheral blood. Receptors originate from a human donor in a cohort sampled during active COVID-19. The CDR3 runs from the conserved cysteine through the conserved F or W. The order of the fields is D gene, J gene, V gene, clone size, CDR3 DNA, CDR3 protein. D genes are given only for firm matches. Clone size is not always given. Where it is, it says once, few, many or a class for expanded clones.

D: TRBD1
J: TRBJ1-3
V: TRBV18
size: -
DNA: TGTGCCAGCTCACCGGGACAGGGGTCGGGAAACACCATATATTTT
CDR3: CASSPGQGSGNTIYF

D: TRBD1
J: TRBJ1-3
V: TRBV5-6
size: -
DNA: TGTGCCAGCAGCCCTCGGGACAGACAGAGCTCTGGAAACACCATATATTTT
CDR3: CASSPRDRQSSGNTIYF

D: TRBD1
J: TRBJ1-3
V: TRBV6-1
size: -
DNA: TGTGCCAGCAGTGACCTCGGACAGGGGGGAAACACCATATATTTT
CDR3: CASSDLGQGGNTIYF

D: TRBD1
J: TRBJ1-3
V: TRBV5-1
size: few
DNA: TGCGCCAGCAGCACTACAGGGGAGATAGGAAACACCATATATTTT
CDR3: CASSTTGEIGNTIYF

D: -
J: TRBJ1-3
V: TRBV30
size: -
DNA: TGTGCCTGGACTATAGCGGACACCATATATTTT
CDR3: CAWTIADTIYF

D: TRBD1
J: TRBJ1-6
V: TRBV27
size: -
DNA: TGTGCCAGCAACCGACAGGGGCCAAATTCACCCCTCCACTTT
CDR3: CASNRQGPNSPLHF

D: TRBD2
J: TRBJ2-5
V: TRBV3-1/TRBV3-2
size: -
DNA: TGTGCCAGCAGCCAGACTAGCGGGGGGAACCAAGAGACCCAGTACTTC
CDR3: CASSQTSGGNQETQYF

D: TRBD1
J: TRBJ2-7
V: TRBV23-1
size: -
DNA: TGCGCCAGCAGTCAAGTGGGCAGGGGGCTTTTCTACGAGCAGTACTTC
CDR3: CASSQVGRGLFYEQYF

D: TRBD1
J: TRBJ2-7
V: TRBV5-4
size: -
DNA: TGTGCCAGCAGCTCAGACCCGGGACAGGGTTTCGACGAGCAGTACTTC
CDR3: CASSSDPGQGFDEQYF

D: -
J: TRBJ2-2
V: TRBV4-2
size: -
DNA: TGTGCCAGCAGCCAAGACATTGGGGGGGGGCCGAACACCGGGGAGCTGTTTTTT
CDR3: CASSQDIGGGPNTGELFF

D: TRBD1
J: TRBJ2-7
V: TRBV7-2
size: once
DNA: TGTGCCAGCAGCCGGACTGGACAGGGTTTAACCTACGAGCAGTACTTC
CDR3: CASSRTGQGLTYEQYF

D: TRBD2
J: TRBJ2-5
V: TRBV27
size: -
DNA: TGTGCCAGCAGTTTTCGTAGCGGGGGGGAAGGGACCCAGTACTTC
CDR3: CASSFRSGGEGTQYF

D: -
J: TRBJ1-2
V: TRBV12-3/TRBV12-4
size: -
DNA: TGTGCCAGCAGTTTTCTCTCGGGATATGGCTACACCTTC
CDR3: CASSFLSGYGYTF

D: -
J: TRBJ1-6
V: TRBV28
size: -
DNA: TGTGCCAGCTTCGAGAGCTCCTATAATTCACCCCTCCACTTT
CDR3: CASFESSYNSPLHF

D: TRBD1
J: TRBJ2-5
V: TRBV19
size: -
DNA: TGTGCCAGTAGTACCCGGGACAGGGGTCGCCGAGAGACCCAGTACTTC
CDR3: CASSTRDRGRRETQYF

D: -
J: TRBJ1-2
V: TRBV3-1/TRBV3-2
size: -
DNA: TGTGCCAGCAACACGGGGGGATATGGCTACACCTTC
CDR3: CASNTGGYGYTF

D: TRBD2
J: TRBJ2-3
V: TRBV6-5
size: -
DNA: TGTGCCAGCGTCTACAAGCGGGGGGGCCCAGATACGCAGTATTTT
CDR3: CASVYKRGGPDTQYF

D: TRBD2
J: TRBJ2-7
V: TRBV3-1/TRBV3-2
size: -
DNA: TGTGCCAGCAGCCAAGGGACTAGCGGGATCTACGAGCAGTACTTC
CDR3: CASSQGTSGIYEQYF

D: TRBD1
J: TRBJ2-3
V: TRBV5-1
size: -
DNA: TGCGCCAGCAGCTTGGGGGACAGGGGCACAGATACGCAGTATTTT
CDR3: CASSLGDRGTDTQYF

D: TRBD1
J: TRBJ2-5
V: TRBV6-2/TRBV6-3
size: -
DNA: TGTGCCAGCAGCCCGAAACAAAAGACAGGGGGTATAGAGACCCAGTACTTC
CDR3: CASSPKQKTGGIETQYF

D: TRBD1
J: TRBJ1-5
V: TRBV2
size: -
DNA: TGTGCCAGCAGGGGAACCGGGACAGATATCAATCAGCCCCAGCATTTT
CDR3: CASRGTGTDINQPQHF

D: TRBD1
J: TRBJ1-2
V: TRBV28
size: -
DNA: TGTGCCAGCAGTTTAGGGACAGGGGGCGACTATGGCTACACCTTC
CDR3: CASSLGTGGDYGYTF

D: -
J: TRBJ2-5
V: TRBV5-1
size: -
DNA: TGCGCCAGCAGCTTGGGAGGGTATTACCAAGAGACCCAGTACTTC
CDR3: CASSLGGYYQETQYF

D: TRBD2
J: TRBJ2-5
V: TRBV27
size: -
DNA: TGTGCCAGCAGTCTCGGGACTAGCGGGGCGTTTTACCAAGAGACCCAGTACTTC
CDR3: CASSLGTSGAFYQETQYF

D: TRBD2
J: TRBJ2-2
V: TRBV11-3
size: -
DNA: TGTGCCAGCAGATGGACTAGCGGGACCGGGGAGCTGTTTTTT
CDR3: CASRWTSGTGELFF

D: -
J: TRBJ2-1
V: TRBV6-1
size: -
DNA: TGTGCCAGCAGTGAAGCTCGGCGGGGCATAGACAATGAGCAGTTCTTC
CDR3: CASSEARRGIDNEQFF

D: -
J: TRBJ2-1
V: TRBV7-2
size: -
DNA: TGTGCCAGCAGCTCAGCCATACCTACCTACAATGAGCAGTTCTTC
CDR3: CASSSAIPTYNEQFF

D: -
J: TRBJ2-2
V: TRBV7-3
size: once
DNA: TGTGCCAGCACCTGGGCTGGAAACACCGGGGAGCTGTTTTTT
CDR3: CASTWAGNTGELFF

D: -
J: TRBJ2-5
V: TRBV6-5
size: -
DNA: TGTGCCAGCAGGAGAGGGGGACTATCACAAGAGACCCAGTACTTC
CDR3: CASRRGGLSQETQYF

D: -
J: TRBJ2-5
V: TRBV7-2
size: once
DNA: TGTGCCAGCAGCTTAGGGGCGGGGGAGACCCAGTACTTC
CDR3: CASSLGAGETQYF

D: TRBD2
J: TRBJ2-7
V: TRBV5-5
size: -
DNA: TGTGCCAGCAGCTTGGCCACACTAGCGACCTACGAGCAGTACTTC
CDR3: CASSLATLATYEQYF

D: -
J: TRBJ2-2
V: TRBV6-5
size: once
DNA: TGTGCCAGCAGTTTGGCGGGTACGAACACCGGGGAGCTGTTTTTT
CDR3: CASSLAGTNTGELFF

D: TRBD2
J: TRBJ2-1
V: TRBV7-6
size: -
DNA: TGTGCCAGCAGCCAGACTAGCGGGGAATATACGTACAATGAGCAGTTCTTC
CDR3: CASSQTSGEYTYNEQFF

D: -
J: TRBJ1-6
V: TRBV13
size: -
DNA: TGTGCCAGCAGCTTTGTTCAGGATAATTCACCCCTCCACTTT
CDR3: CASSFVQDNSPLHF

D: -
J: TRBJ2-6
V: TRBV7-3
size: -
DNA: TGTGCCAGCAGCTTATTCGGCAGGAATACACCCTCTGGGGCCAACGTCCTGACTTTC
CDR3: CASSLFGRNTPSGANVLTF

D: -
J: TRBJ2-5
V: TRBV7-2
size: -
DNA: TGTGCCAGCAGCTTAAGTTCCGCTAGTTTGGAGACCCAGTACTTC
CDR3: CASSLSSASLETQYF

D: -
J: TRBJ2-7
V: TRBV5-1
size: once
DNA: TGCGCCAGCAGCTTACCCGACAGAAATTCCTACGAGCAGTACTTC
CDR3: CASSLPDRNSYEQYF

D: -
J: TRBJ2-1
V: TRBV29-1
size: -
DNA: TGCAGCGTTGAAGATCGAGCCGGGAATGAGCAGTTCTTC
CDR3: CSVEDRAGNEQFF

D: TRBD2
J: TRBJ2-1
V: TRBV5-1
size: -
DNA: TGCGCCAGCAGCTTGGAACTAGCGGGAGGGCCTGTGAATGAGCAGTTCTTC
CDR3: CASSLELAGGPVNEQFF

D: TRBD1
J: TRBJ1-5
V: TRBV5-5
size: once
DNA: TGTGCCAGCAGCTCAACCTCAGACAGGGGCAATCAGCCCCAGCATTTT
CDR3: CASSSTSDRGNQPQHF

D: -
J: TRBJ1-6
V: TRBV9
size: -
DNA: TGTGCCAGCAGCGTAGGAGATCGCTCCTATAATTCACCCCTCCACTTT
CDR3: CASSVGDRSYNSPLHF

D: -
J: TRBJ2-1
V: TRBV9
size: -
DNA: TGTGCCAGCAGCCCTACCCCGAAAGCGATTCCCCGGGGGAATGAGCAGTTCTTC
CDR3: CASSPTPKAIPRGNEQFF

D: TRBD2
J: TRBJ2-7
V: TRBV2
size: -
DNA: TGTGCCAGCAGTCCGGGACTAGCGGGAGGTTACGAGCAGTACTTC
CDR3: CASSPGLAGGYEQYF

D: -
J: TRBJ1-6
V: TRBV2
size: once
DNA: TGTGCCAGCAGTCCTCAAAATGCAGGGGTTAATTCACCCCTCCACTTT
CDR3: CASSPQNAGVNSPLHF

D: -
J: TRBJ2-2
V: TRBV5-1
size: -
DNA: TGCGCCAGCAGCTTGGGACGGGACAGGGAGCTGTTTTTT
CDR3: CASSLGRDRELFF

D: -
J: TRBJ1-5
V: TRBV6-5
size: -
DNA: TGTGCCAGCACCCCCATCGGAGGCAATCAGCCCCAGCATTTT
CDR3: CASTPIGGNQPQHF

D: TRBD1
J: TRBJ2-7
V: TRBV6-6
size: -
DNA: TGTGCCAGCAGTCTTCTGACAGGGGTGAAATCCTACGAGCAGTACTTC
CDR3: CASSLLTGVKSYEQYF

D: TRBD1
J: TRBJ1-5
V: TRBV19
size: -
DNA: TGTGCCAGTAGCCTCGACAGGGCCCTAAATCAGCCCCAGCATTTT
CDR3: CASSLDRALNQPQHF

D: TRBD1
J: TRBJ1-5
V: TRBV11-2
size: -
DNA: TGTGCCAGCAGCTGGGGAATATCTTCAGGGGGAAGGCAGCCCCAGCATTTT
CDR3: CASSWGISSGGRQPQHF

D: -
J: TRBJ1-5
V: TRBV4-3
size: -
DNA: TGCGCCAGCAGCCAAGATCAGGGGCAGGGTCAGCCCCAGCATTTT
CDR3: CASSQDQGQGQPQHF

D: -
J: TRBJ2-5
V: TRBV9
size: -
DNA: TGTGCCAGCAGCGTAGATACAGGGTCGGAGACCCAGTACTTC
CDR3: CASSVDTGSETQYF

D: -
J: TRBJ2-1
V: TRBV30
size: -
DNA: TGTGCCTGGAGTCTCCTCTCCTACAATGAGCAGTTCTTC
CDR3: CAWSLLSYNEQFF

D: -
J: TRBJ2-6
V: TRBV21-1
size: -
DNA: TGTGCCAGGGAGCGGGAGTGGAACTCTGGGGCCAACGTCCTGACTTTC
CDR3: CAREREWNSGANVLTF

D: TRBD1
J: TRBJ1-1
V: TRBV29-1
size: -
DNA: TGCAGCGTGTACAGGGGGACTGAAGCTTTCTTT
CDR3: CSVYRGTEAFF

D: TRBD1
J: TRBJ2-7
V: TRBV4-1
size: once
DNA: TGCGCCAGCAGCCCGGGACAGGGGCCCTCCTACGAGCAGTACTTC
CDR3: CASSPGQGPSYEQYF

D: TRBD1
J: TRBJ1-4
V: TRBV3-1/TRBV3-2
size: -
DNA: TGTGCCAGCAGCCAACGGACAGGGTTCGAAAAACTGTTTTTT
CDR3: CASSQRTGFEKLFF

D: TRBD2
J: TRBJ2-3
V: TRBV7-9
size: -
DNA: TGTGCCAGCAGCCCCGGACTAGCGGGAGGGCCATTAGCAGATACGCAGTATTTT
CDR3: CASSPGLAGGPLADTQYF

D: TRBD1
J: TRBJ1-2
V: TRBV25-1
size: -
DNA: TGTGCCAGCAGTCCCGGGACAGGGGGTAATGGCTACACCTTC
CDR3: CASSPGTGGNGYTF